Listed here are 20 T cell receptor beta chains from one sample, sequenced in a study of blood T cell repertoires in COVID-19. The assay was immunoSEQ multiplex PCR, and TCRdb's table has in-frame clones only and misses some. The top ten hold around 4% of the sample, which has approximately 250,000 clones, around 89% seen once. The sequencing input was PBMCs or T cells enriched from blood (not recorded which). Every receptor here comes from a woman aged 30 to 39 who had recovered from COVID-19.

In this sample, this clone turned up once. This chain joins TRBV19 and TRBJ1-2; 9 bases line up with TRBD1. V lost 7 bases, J lost 1 base, and 4 bases stayed unmatched. The CDR3 is made up of 14 amino acids. The germline gives CDR1 LNHDA, CDR2 SQIVND (reference sequence). CDR3 sequence (DNA): TGTGCCAGTATTCCGGGACAGGGTAACTATGGCTACACCTTC. Protein product: CASIPGQGNYGYTF.

The chain combines TRBV9 with TRBJ2-1, with a possible D match to TRBD2 (5 bases). Deletions cut 0 bases from V and 5 bases from J, with 12 bases between. This CDR3 has 15 amino acids. Germline CDR1 and CDR2: SGDLS and YYNGEE. For the CDR3, the DNA is TGTGCCAGCAGCGTAGGGTCTAGCTTAAACAATGAGCAGTTCTTC. It is translated as CASSVGSSLNNEQFF. Combining the CDR3 with reference TRBV9 and TRBJ2-1 gives the whole variable domain DSGVTQTPKHLITATGQRVTLRCSPRSGDLSVYWYQQSLDQGLQFLIQYYNGEERAKGNILERFSAQQFPDLHSELNLSSLELGDSALYFCASSVGSSLNNEQFFGPGTRLTVL.

This clone was picked up a small number of times. This chain connects TRBV6-6 to TRBJ2-1, with a possible D match to TRBD2 (5 bases). Trimming shortened V by 10 bases and J by 0 bases, and 10 bases separated the two germline ends. This CDR3 contains 13 residues. In germline, CDR1 is MNHNY, CDR2 SVGAGI (reference sequence). The CDR3 DNA follows: TGTGCCACCTCTCGGGGCTCCTACAATGAGCAGTTCTTC. The encoded protein is CATSRGSYNEQFF.

Concerning this clone itself: The same CDR3 also results from other DNA sequences found in this sample. This chain uses TRBV14 with TRBJ1-1; 7 bases map to TRBD1. Per germline, CDR1 SGHDN and CDR2 FVKESK. After removal of 1 base from V and 11 bases from J, the junction contained 4 bases not matched to a gene. The CDR3 has 12 residues. CDR3 region: CASSQVDREAFF. The CDR3, as DNA: TGTGCCAGCAGCCAAGTCGACAGGGAGGCTTTCTTT.

The chain carries TRBV6-5 and TRBJ1-2; D remains unclear. V gave up 2 bases and J gave up 0 bases, with 13 bases separating them. The germline V gene encodes CDR1 MNHEY and CDR2 SVGAGI. The CDR3 has 16 amino acids. In DNA form, the CDR3 reads TGTGCCAGCAGTTACGAAGGGTCGGGGACTAACTATGGCTACACCTTC. It codes for CASSYEGSGTNYGYTF.

The J gene is TRBJ2-7, the V gene TRBV29-1, with TRBD1 matching over 9 bases. Germline CDR1 and CDR2: SQVTM and ANQGSEA. The CDR3 length is 11 residues. In DNA, the CDR3 is TGCAGCGTGTCGGGACAGGGTATCTGGCTGGTC. Protein product: CSVSGQGIWLV.

The rearrangement uses TRBV7-2 and TRBJ2-7, with 7 bases lining up with TRBD2. This CDR3 comprises 16 residues. The germline gives CDR1 SGHTA, CDR2 FQGNSA. J lost 2 bases, V lost 2 bases, and 9 bases had no gene match. CDR3 residues: CASSLLTSAGAYEQYF. The CDR3 DNA follows: TGTGCCAGCAGCTTATTAACCTCGGCGGGGGCCTACGAGCAGTACTTC.

This clone was detected once. V usage is TRBV10-2 and J usage is TRBJ2-1, with a weak D call TRBD2 (5 bases). Deletions cut 6 bases from V and 8 bases from J, with 20 bases between. The CDR3 is 15 amino acids. Germline V lookup: CDR1 WSHSY, CDR2 SAAADI. The CDR3 reads CASRPHSEGAHEQFF. In nucleotides, the CDR3 is TGCGCCAGCAGACCACATAGTGAGGGCGCGCATGAGCAGTTCTTC.

The chain combines TRBV7-3 with TRBJ2-5; a weak D match, TRBD1 (5 bases). The CDR3 consists of 14 residues. Between the trimmed V and J ends, which lost 2 bases and 5 bases, there was a span of 12 bases. CDR1 and CDR2 (germline): SGHTA, FQGTGA. The CDR3: CASSLQGSGETQYF. DNA of the CDR3: TGTGCCAGCAGCTTACAGGGTAGTGGGGAGACCCAGTACTTC.

As DNA, the CDR3 is TGTGCCAGCAGTCTGTCCAGGGGTGGAGAAAAACTGTTTTTT. The encoded protein is CASSLSRGGEKLFF. V and J are TRBV7-2 and TRBJ1-4, with a possible D match to TRBD1 (6 bases). The CDR3 extends over 14 amino acids. CDR1 is SGHTA and CDR2 is FQGNSA in the germline V gene. The V and J ends lost 6 bases and 8 bases respectively, with 16 bases between them. Complete variable domain (other parts from reference TRBV7-2 and TRBJ1-4): GAGVSQSPSNKVTEKGKDVELRCDPISGHTALYWYRQSLGQGLEFLIYFQGNSAPDKSGLPSDRFSAERTGGSVSTLTIQRTQQEDSAVYLCASSLSRGGEKLFFGSGTQLSVL.

V and J are TRBV30 and TRBJ1-2; 9 bases fit TRBD1. V was pared by 8 bases and J by 3 bases, with 1 base of the junction left unmatched. Germline assignment: CDR1 GTSNPN and CDR2 SVGIG (reference sequence). This CDR3 spans 11 amino acids. The chain's CDR3 is CATGGDYGYTF. DNA of the CDR3: TGTGCCACAGGGGGCGACTATGGCTACACCTTC. The variable domain in full, with the rest retrieved from reference TRBV30 and TRBJ1-2, is SQTIHQWPATLVQPVGSPLSLECTVEGTSNPNLYWYRQAAGRGLQLLFYSVGIGQISSEVPQNLSASRPQDRQFILSSKKLLLSDSGFYLCATGGDYGYTFGSGTRLTVV.

The V gene is TRBV3-1 (or the pseudogene TRBV3-2), the J gene TRBJ1-2; no firm D call. The CDR3 is 13 residues long. V shed 5 bases and J shed 4 bases, with 11 bases lying between them. Germline V gives CDR1 LGHDT, CDR2 YNNKEL (reference sequence). The CDR3 reads CASSRRDSYGYTF. The CDR3 nucleotides are TGTGCCAGCAGCAGGAGGGATAGCTATGGCTACACCTTC.

The rearrangement uses TRBV9 and TRBJ2-3; TRBD1 is a possible D gene (6 bases). Germline-derived CDR1 and CDR2 are SGDLS and YYNGEE. The length of the CDR3 is 16 residues. Trimming stripped 3 bases from V and 1 base from J, with 15 bases between. The CDR3 coding sequence is TGTGCCAGCAGCGCTCTAGGGGGAAGGGGCACAGATACGCAGTATTTT. Translating it yields CASSALGGRGTDTQYF.

The genes are TRBV19 and TRBJ2-1; a possible D gene is TRBD1 (6 bases). Germline V lookup: CDR1 LNHDA, CDR2 SQIVND (reference sequence). Trimming left V 2 bases short and J 1 base short, with 15 bases between. This CDR3 contains 17 residues. The CDR3 DNA is TGTGCCAGTAGTATACGTGGGGGCTCAGCATCCTACAATGAGCAGTTCTTC. This codes for CASSIRGGSASYNEQFF.

The chain links TRBV7-3 to TRBJ2-2; no clear D gene. From germline, CDR1 is SGHTA and CDR2 FQGTGA. This CDR3 region has 14 residues. Trimming pared 2 bases from V and 1 base from J, leaving 5 bases between. Written as DNA, the CDR3 is TGTGCCAGCAGCTTATCCGGGAACACCGGGGAGCTGTTTTTT. Encoded protein: CASSLSGNTGELFF.

The chain employs TRBV7-3 and TRBJ2-5, with a tentative D call TRBD1 (6 bases). Per germline, CDR1 SGHTA and CDR2 FQGTGA. Trimming pared 2 bases from V and 4 bases from J, leaving 8 bases between. The CDR3 spans 13 residues. CDR3 sequence reads: CASSLLGAETQYF. The CDR3 DNA sequence: TGTGCCAGCAGCTTATTGGGGGCAGAGACCCAGTACTTC.

This clone was recorded once. The chain is built from TRBV5-1 and TRBJ2-7, with 10 nucleotides matching TRBD1. The CDR3 totals 14 residues. In germline, CDR1 is SGHRS, CDR2 YFSETQ. Germline trimming cut 6 bases from V and 4 bases from J; bases unmatched to any gene: 7. Here the CDR3 DNA reads TGCGCCAGCACACAGACAGGGGGCGTTTACGAGCAGTACTTC. Translation: CASTQTGGVYEQYF.

This clone was detected a few times. The rearrangement joins TRBV15 to TRBJ1-5, with no clear D. This CDR3 spans 15 amino acids. V was trimmed by 3 bases and J by 3 bases, leaving 12 bases between them. Germline-derived CDR1 and CDR2 are LNHNV and YYDKDF (reference sequence). This chain's CDR3 is CATSSQTGSNQPQHF. The CDR3, as DNA: TGTGCCACCAGCAGTCAAACGGGGTCCAATCAGCCCCAGCATTTT.

Only a few counts were recorded for this clone. The chain employs TRBV29-1 and TRBJ1-5; D not certain. Germline V gene data show CDR1 as SQVTM and CDR2 as ANQGSEA. This CDR3 has 13 amino acids. V lost 5 bases to trimming and J lost 6 bases, with 14 bases between them. The CDR3 DNA reads TGCAGCGTTCGGCAGGTTGAAGGTCAGCCCCAGCATTTT. Translated, it gives CSVRQVEGQPQHF.

The chain recombines TRBV19 with TRBJ2-3; possible D gene TRBD2, 5 bases. The CDR3 is 15 residues long. CDR1 and CDR2 from the germline V gene are LNHDA and SQIVND (reference sequence). Trimming removed 3 bases from V and 6 bases from J, with 16 bases in between. CDR3 residues: CASSIEGSRADTQYF. The CDR3 DNA reads as TGTGCCAGTAGTATTGAGGGCAGTAGAGCGGATACGCAGTATTTT. Filled out from reference TRBV19 and TRBJ2-3, the complete variable domain reads DGGITQSPKYLFRKEGQNVTLSCEQNLNHDAMYWYRQDPGQGLRLIYYSQIVNDFQKGDIAEGYSVSREKKESFPLTVTSAQKNPTAFYLCASSIEGSRADTQYFGPGTRLTVL.